The clone carrying this T cell receptor beta chain was seen more than once but under ten times. The antigen is undetermined. After 5'RACE with constant-segment primers, TCR alpha and TCR beta cDNA libraries carrying sample barcodes and UMIs were obtained. TCRdb fed the 5' RACE reads into MiXCR, producing one record per CDR3 protein. The repertoire holds roughly 450,000 distinct CDR3 sequences, more than 15% seen once, with 20% to 25% in the top ten. The sample comes from a study of T-cell memory formation after mild COVID-19. Points from the study as a whole: Clones that shrank (day 15 to 85) were balanced CD4/CD8, whereas later expanders leaned CD4+. Shrinking CD4+ clones were chiefly CM and EM; CD8+ ones were chiefly EMRA.

The CDR3 runs 15 residues. The germline V gene encodes CDR1 DFQATT and CDR2 SNEGSKA (reference sequence). V lost 4 bases to trimming and J lost 0 bases; unmatched junction nucleotides: 5. The source of this sequence is a man aged 18 to 30 who had mild COVID-19 (a few samples of this study predate the infection). Cell type and time point are not known. Sequenced: PBMCs or a T cell subset sorted from them (not recorded which). This chain connects TRBV20-1 to TRBJ2-4; the match to TRBD2 covers 8 bases. The CDR3 is CSAMGLGLAKNIQYF. In nucleotides, the CDR3 is TGCAGTGCTATGGGACTAGGATTAGCCAAAAACATTCAGTACTTC.